Detailed here is one T cell receptor beta chain. The sample originates from a study of T-cell memory formation after mild COVID-19. Via MiXCR, TCRdb re-called the 5' RACE reads, giving one row per CDR3 protein. The sample holds some 310,000 distinct CDR3 sequences; less than 25% are singletons and the top ten take roughly a fifth. Germline lookup yields CDR1 SGDLS and CDR2 YYNGEE. The CDR3 runs to 13 residues. With 0 bases removed from V and 4 bases from J, the gap between germline ends came to 7 bases. The chain couples TRBV9 to TRBJ1-2; D gene unclear. The receptor's source is a young man who had mild COVID-19 (a few samples of this study predate the infection). Cell type and time point are not known. Sample: PBMCs or a T cell subset sorted from them (not recorded which). CDR3 region: CASSVDSAYGYTF. The CDR3, as DNA: TGTGCCAGCAGCGTAGATAGCGCCTATGGCTACACCTTC. Looking up the rest from reference TRBV9 and TRBJ1-2 gives the full variable domain: DSGVTQTPKHLITATGQRVTLRCSPRSGDLSVYWYQQSLDQGLQFLIQYYNGEERAKGNILERFSAQQFPDLHSELNLSSLELGDSALYFCASSVDSAYGYTFGSGTRLTVV.